Each of the 32 T cell receptor beta chains below was sequenced from the same sample in a study of blood T cell repertoires in COVID-19. Profiled with immunoSEQ multiplex PCR; TCRdb holds only in-frame clones, not every one. The data hold about 370,000 clones, with 85% to 90% observed a single time. Sequencing was performed on PBMCs or T cells enriched from blood (not recorded which). All receptors derive from a young man who had recovered from COVID-19.

This sequence joins TRBV3-1 (or the pseudogene TRBV3-2) and TRBJ1-2; perhaps TRBD1 as D (6 bases). Germline lookup yields CDR1 LGHDT and CDR2 YNNKEL (reference sequence). The CDR3 is 18 residues long. The V and J ends lost 2 bases and 6 bases respectively, with 25 bases between them. DNA for the CDR3: TGTGCCAGCAGCCAACGTAACGATCAGGGGAGGGGTGGTGATGGCTACACCTTC. It yields the protein CASSQRNDQGRGGDGYTF.

The V call is TRBV2, the J call TRBJ1-1, with unresolved D. CDR3 size: 13 residues. Germline V gives CDR1 SNHLY, CDR2 FYNNEI. The V end was cut by 8 bases, the J end by 6 bases, with 16 bases between. CDR3 sequence: CASGSGNRAEAFF. The CDR3 DNA reads as TGTGCCAGCGGGTCGGGGAATAGGGCTGAAGCTTTCTTT.

The V and J genes are TRBV12-5 and TRBJ2-1; 9 positions match TRBD1. Germline V gives CDR1 LGHNT, CDR2 FRNRAP. This CDR3 region has 20 residues. The ends lost 1 base at V and 0 bases at J; junction bases unmatched: 13. The CDR3 sequence is CASGLGGTGWIFSSYNEQFF. In DNA, the CDR3 is TGTGCTAGTGGTTTGGGGGGGACAGGGTGGATTTTCAGCTCCTACAATGAGCAGTTCTTC.

V is TRBV29-1 and J is TRBJ2-1; TRBD2 matches 12 bases. CDR3 size: 14 residues. The V segment lost 7 bases and the J segment 0 bases; nucleotides outside the gene matches: 1. Germline V gene sequence: CDR1 SQVTM, CDR2 ANQGSEA. CDR3 nucleotide sequence: TGCAGCGGGACTAGCGGGGTCTCCTACAATGAGCAGTTCTTC. This codes for CSGTSGVSYNEQFF.

The V call is TRBV27, the J call TRBJ1-2; 11 positions agree with TRBD1. This CDR3 is 16 amino acids long. With V trimmed by 5 bases and J by 4 bases, 9 bases remained unmatched. Germline CDR1 and CDR2: MNHEY and SMNVEV (reference sequence). The CDR3 region has the DNA TGTGCCAGCAGTCCCGGACAGGGGGCGGGGAGCTATGGCTACACCTTC. Amino acids: CASSPGQGAGSYGYTF.

CDR3 nucleotides: TGTGCCAGCAGCTTAAGGACAGGGAGCCTCCTCTTTGACGAGCAGTACTTC. Translating it yields CASSLRTGSLLFDEQYF. The chain uses TRBV11-2 and TRBJ2-7, with 8 positions matching TRBD1. J was trimmed by 5 bases and V by 2 bases; bases with no gene match: 14. This CDR3 has 17 residues. Looked up from germline, CDR1 is SGHAT and CDR2 is FQNNGV.

The J gene is TRBJ2-2, the V gene TRBV5-4; 7 nucleotides align to TRBD1. This CDR3 is 13 amino acids long. Trimming removed 5 bases from V and 6 bases from J; junction bases left unmatched: 4. CDR1 and CDR2 from the germline V gene are SGHNT and YYREEE (reference sequence). CDR3 coding DNA: TGTGCCAGCAGGAAAGGGGGCTCCGGGGAGCTGTTTTTT. Amino acids: CASRKGGSGELFF.

V and J are TRBV4-3 and TRBJ2-7, with a weak D call TRBD2 (7 bases). This CDR3 is 19 amino acids long. The V gene lost 4 bases and the J gene lost 0 bases, with 25 bases spanning the gap. Per the germline V gene, CDR1 is LGHNA and CDR2 is YSLEER. CDR3 loop: CASSRVGASGYPSSYEQYF. The CDR3 coding sequence is TGCGCCAGCAGCCGGGTGGGGGCTAGCGGTTACCCAAGCTCCTACGAGCAGTACTTC.

This clone was counted a single time. V usage is TRBV3-1 (or the pseudogene TRBV3-2) and J usage is TRBJ2-2; tentatively, D is TRBD2 (6 bases). V gave up 5 bases and J gave up 10 bases, with 14 bases separating them. There are 13 residues in the CDR3. Germline values: CDR1 LGHDT, CDR2 YNNKEL (reference sequence). CDR3 in DNA: TGTGCCAGCAGCTCCGGCGGGGCCCCGGAGCTGTTTTTT. Its protein product is CASSSGGAPELFF.

CDR3 in amino acids: CASSARTSGSLNEQFF. As DNA, the CDR3 is TGTGCCAGCAGCGCGAGGACTAGCGGGAGCCTAAATGAGCAGTTCTTC. J is TRBJ2-1 and V is TRBV9; TRBD2 matches at 13 bases. Germline lookup yields CDR1 SGDLS and CDR2 YYNGEE. Trimming cost V 3 bases and J 7 bases; bases outside gene matches: 7. CDR3 length equals 16 residues.

V gene TRBV12-5 combines with J gene TRBJ2-2; maybe TRBD1 (5 bases). The CDR3 has 13 amino acids. CDR1 is LGHNT, CDR2 FRNRAP, per germline. V gave up 1 base and J gave up 15 bases, with 15 bases separating them. CDR3 in DNA: TGTGCTAGTGGTTTGGGAGGTCAGGGAAAGTTGTTTTTT. Protein sequence: CASGLGGQGKLFF.

The CDR3: CASSRGRETQYF. Written as DNA, the CDR3 is TGTGCCAGCAGCCGAGGCAGAGAGACCCAGTACTTC. The V and J genes are TRBV13 and TRBJ2-5; D is ambiguous. Germline V lookup: CDR1 PRHDT, CDR2 FYEKMQ (reference sequence). This CDR3 is 12 amino acids long. Trimming cost V 5 bases and J 4 bases, with 8 bases left between them.

The J gene is TRBJ2-7, the V gene TRBV5-1; D is possibly TRBD1 (6 bases). CDR3 size: 12 residues. V was clipped by 4 bases and J by 4 bases, with 9 bases between them. Germline loops: CDR1 SGHRS, CDR2 YFSETQ. DNA of the CDR3: TGCGCCAGCAGCGGGGACACTTACGAGCAGTACTTC. Its protein is CASSGDTYEQYF.

The gene calls are TRBV6-5 and TRBJ1-5; 9 bases are shared with TRBD1. This CDR3 spans 15 amino acids. Losses at the gene ends were 5 bases for V and 1 base for J; bases not matched to a gene: 3. In germline, CDR1 is MNHEY, CDR2 SVGAGI. CDR3 amino acids: CASSRTGDSNQPQHF. CDR3 DNA: TGTGCCAGCAGTAGGACAGGGGACAGCAATCAGCCCCAGCATTTT.

The table lists this clone with a count of one. The V and J genes are TRBV5-1 and TRBJ2-1; tentatively, D is TRBD1 (6 bases). The V gene's germline CDR1 is SGHRS and CDR2 YFSETQ. The length of the CDR3 is 14 residues. Trimming removed 0 bases from V and 9 bases from J, with 13 bases in between. The CDR3 here is CASSLVSGVSEQFF. CDR3 DNA sequence: TGCGCCAGCAGCTTGGTCTCAGGGGTGAGTGAGCAGTTCTTC.

V and J are TRBV18 and TRBJ1-2; D may be TRBD1 (6 bases). Germline CDR1 is KGHSH and CDR2 is LQKENI. This CDR3 is built from 16 residues. Trimming cost V 4 bases and J 4 bases, with 19 bases left between them. The CDR3 loop reads CASSQNRDNSGYGYTF. DNA for the CDR3: TGTGCCAGCTCACAAAACCGGGACAACTCCGGCTATGGCTACACCTTC.

The V gene is TRBV4-2, the J gene TRBJ2-1, with D perhaps TRBD2 (6 bases). The CDR3 runs to 16 residues. V dropped 4 bases and J dropped 0 bases, with 13 bases sitting between them. Germline CDR1 and CDR2: LGHNA and YNFKEQ. The DNA for the CDR3 is TGTGCCAGCAGCCGCCGAGCGGGCTCCTCCTACAATGAGCAGTTCTTC. Its translation is CASSRRAGSSYNEQFF.

In its sample, this clone was seen once. The CDR3 DNA follows: TGTGCCAGCAGCTTGGGGGCGGACACCTACTCTGGAAACACCATATATTTT. Its protein is CASSLGADTYSGNTIYF. V gene TRBV5-6 combines with J gene TRBJ1-3; D might be TRBD1 (5 bases). The V gene lost 0 bases and the J gene lost 0 bases, with 13 bases spanning the gap. The CDR3 contains 17 residues. Germline CDR1 reads SGHDT; CDR2 reads YYEEEE.

This chain links TRBV7-3 with TRBJ2-5, with D perhaps TRBD1 (6 bases). The length of the CDR3 is 14 residues. The V and J ends lost 4 bases and 1 base respectively, with 10 bases between them. Germline V CDR1 and CDR2: SGHTA, FQGTGA. The CDR3 nucleotides are TGTGCCAGCAGCTACCAAGGGGGCCAAGAGACCCAGTACTTC. Amino acids: CASSYQGGQETQYF.

This chain joins TRBV4-3 and TRBJ2-1; 11 nucleotides match TRBD2. This CDR3 has 15 amino acids. The germline V gene encodes CDR1 LGHNA and CDR2 YSLEER. Trimming removed 0 bases from V and 12 bases from J; junction bases left unmatched: 7. CDR3 residues: CASSQEWLAGGGQFF. The CDR3 DNA follows: TGCGCCAGCAGCCAAGAGTGGCTAGCGGGAGGCGGGCAGTTCTTC.

This clone occurred once. V is TRBV27 and J is TRBJ2-7; a weak D match, TRBD1 (5 bases). The germline CDR1 and CDR2 sequences are MNHEY and SMNVEV (reference sequence). The CDR3 spans 14 residues. The ends were cut back, 3 bases at V and 0 bases at J, with 9 bases in the middle. CDR3 DNA: TGTGCCAGCAGTTTCAGGGCACGCTCCTACGAGCAGTACTTC. As protein: CASSFRARSYEQYF.

This sequence joins TRBV7-2 and TRBJ2-2; tentative D call: TRBD2 (5 bases). The CDR3 has 14 amino acids. Trimming removed 2 bases at V and 6 bases at J, with 10 bases between. Looked up from germline, CDR1 is SGHTA and CDR2 is FQGNSA. In nucleotides, the CDR3 is TGTGCCAGCAGCTTAAGTTTGGGAGCCGGGGAGCTGTTTTTT. Protein sequence: CASSLSLGAGELFF. The entire variable domain, with the rest obtained from reference TRBV7-2 and TRBJ2-2, is as follows: GAGVSQSPSNKVTEKGKDVELRCDPISGHTALYWYRQSLGQGLEFLIYFQGNSAPDKSGLPSDRFSAERTGGSVSTLTIQRTQQEDSAVYLCASSLSLGAGELFFGEGSRLTVL.

The chain employs TRBV19 and TRBJ1-6; D not certain. The germline V gene encodes CDR1 LNHDA and CDR2 SQIVND (reference sequence). V was shortened by 3 bases and J by 3 bases, with 12 bases between the two germline ends. This CDR3 region has 16 residues. CDR3 sequence reads: CASSIGWQVYNSPLHF. Written as DNA, the CDR3 is TGTGCCAGTAGTATCGGTTGGCAGGTCTATAATTCACCCCTCCACTTT.

The J gene is TRBJ1-1, the V gene TRBV5-4; 7 bases line up with TRBD1. This CDR3 region has 13 residues. J gave up 1 base and V 7 bases, and 4 bases lay outside the gene matches. Germline V lookup: CDR1 SGHNT, CDR2 YYREEE (reference sequence). For the CDR3, the DNA is TGTGCCAGCTTTGAGGGGGCGAACACTGAAGCTTTCTTT. This codes for CASFEGANTEAFF. Drawing the rest from reference TRBV5-4 and TRBJ1-1, the complete variable domain is ETGVTQSPTHLIKTRGQQVTLRCSSQSGHNTVSWYQQALGQGPQFIFQYYREEENGRGNFPPRFSGLQFPNYSSELNVNALELDDSALYLCASFEGANTEAFFGQGTRLTVV.

This clone was seen only a few times. The rearrangement joins TRBV7-3 to TRBJ1-1, with D unresolved. The V and J ends lost 2 bases and 6 bases respectively, with 10 bases between them. This CDR3 spans 13 amino acids. Germline V gene data show CDR1 as SGHTA and CDR2 as FQGTGA. The chain's CDR3 is CASSLFFEAEAFF. CDR3 DNA: TGTGCCAGCAGCTTATTTTTTGAGGCTGAAGCTTTCTTT.

The chain recombines TRBV6-5 with TRBJ1-1, with a tentative D call TRBD1 (5 bases). Germline V gene lookup returns CDR1 MNHEY and CDR2 SVGAGI. Trimming removed 6 bases at V and 4 bases at J, with 12 bases between. This CDR3 comprises 13 residues. CDR3 protein: CASRVQGGTEAFF. CDR3 bases: TGTGCCAGCAGAGTCCAGGGTGGCACTGAAGCTTTCTTT.

The gene calls are TRBV5-1 and TRBJ2-3; 10 nucleotides match TRBD1. The CDR3 sequence is 16 residues long. Germline lookup yields CDR1 SGHRS and CDR2 YFSETQ. Unmatched junction bases numbered 10, after V lost 5 bases and J lost 4 bases. Here the CDR3 reads CASSLLPGQGPDTQYF. CDR3 sequence (DNA): TGCGCCAGCAGTTTACTCCCGGGACAGGGGCCAGATACGCAGTATTTT.

The V call is TRBV5-5, the J call TRBJ2-7; D is possibly TRBD1 (5 bases). With 3 bases removed from V and 2 bases from J, the gap between germline ends came to 15 bases. CDR1 is SGHKS and CDR2 is YYEKEE in the germline V gene (reference sequence). The CDR3 extends over 15 amino acids. The CDR3, as DNA: TGTGCCAGCAGCTCCAAACACAGGTTACCCTACGAGCAGTACTTC. Protein: CASSSKHRLPYEQYF.

The CDR3 DNA sequence: TGCGCCAGCAGCCAAGAAGGTCTAGTCGGCACAGAGACCCAGTACTTC. Protein: CASSQEGLVGTETQYF. The J gene is TRBJ2-5, the V gene TRBV4-3, with D uncertain. CDR1 is LGHNA, CDR2 YSLEER, per germline. The V end lost 0 bases, the J end lost 4 bases, and 15 bases lay between the germline ends. The CDR3 totals 16 residues.

V gene TRBV10-3 combines with J gene TRBJ2-7; D not resolved. Germline V gene sequence: CDR1 ENHRY, CDR2 SYGVKD. The CDR3 contains 15 residues. The V and J ends lost 4 bases and 1 base respectively, with 14 bases between them. This CDR3 is CAISGATTESYEQYF. The CDR3 coding sequence is TGTGCCATCAGTGGCGCTACCACGGAGTCCTACGAGCAGTACTTC.

CDR3 amino acids: CASSRPWREAQSNEQYF. The CDR3 DNA reads as TGTGCCAGCAGTCGCCCGTGGCGGGAGGCCCAATCGAACGAGCAGTACTTC. The chain uses TRBV6-6 and TRBJ2-7, with 8 bases fitting TRBD2. The CDR3 consists of 17 residues. CDR1 and CDR2 from the germline V gene are MNHNY and SVGAGI (reference sequence). Trimming took 5 bases from V and 5 from J; bases not matched to a gene: 17.

The CDR3 sequence: CASSERRTGGAVAFF. In nucleotides, the CDR3 is TGTGCCAGCAGTGAAAGACGGACAGGCGGGGCGGTTGCTTTCTTT. This rearrangement joins TRBV2 to TRBJ1-1; 7 bases map to TRBD1. Trimming cost V 2 bases and J 11 bases; bases outside gene matches: 14. CDR1 and CDR2 (germline): SNHLY, FYNNEI. The CDR3 contains 15 residues. The whole variable domain, filled in from reference TRBV2 and TRBJ1-1, reads EPEVTQTPSHQVTQMGQEVILRCVPISNHLYFYWYRQILGQKVEFLVSFYNNEISEKSEIFDDQFSVERPDGSNFTLKIRSTKLEDSAMYFCASSERRTGGAVAFFGQGTRLTVV.